What follows describes a single T cell receptor (beta chain). At the DNA level, this CDR3 is encoded by other sequences in the same sample as well. The assay was immunoSEQ multiplex PCR, and TCRdb's table has in-frame clones only and misses some. The data show some 2,500,000 clones, about 90% seen once. Germline CDR1 reads MDHEN; CDR2 reads SYDVKM. Trimming removed 6 bases from V and 0 bases from J; junction bases left unmatched: 2. The length of the CDR3 is 14 residues. The data stem from a study of shared clonotypes between healthy human individuals. The chain uses TRBV28 and TRBJ2-7; 10 nucleotides line up with TRBD2. The receptor comes from a man between 18 and 35 years old in good health. Some clones in this sample may be carry-over from other donors' samples. Sequenced input: naive CD4+ T cells from PBMCs. Noted subset: CD45RA+ positively selected. The CDR3 nucleotides are TGTGCCAGCAGCCCTAGCGGGGGCTCCTACGAGCAGTACTTC. This sequence encodes CASSPSGGSYEQYF.